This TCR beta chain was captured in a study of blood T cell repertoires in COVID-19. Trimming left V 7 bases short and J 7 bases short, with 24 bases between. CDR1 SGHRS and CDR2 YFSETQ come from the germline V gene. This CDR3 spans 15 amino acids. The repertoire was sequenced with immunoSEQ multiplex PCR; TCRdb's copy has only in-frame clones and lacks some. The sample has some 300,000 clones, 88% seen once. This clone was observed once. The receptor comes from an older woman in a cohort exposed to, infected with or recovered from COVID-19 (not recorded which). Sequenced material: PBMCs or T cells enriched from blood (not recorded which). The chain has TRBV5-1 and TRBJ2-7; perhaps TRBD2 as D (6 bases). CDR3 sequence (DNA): TGCGCCAGCCACCCGTCCCGCGGGACGGCGGGGGAGCAGTACTTC. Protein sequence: CASHPSRGTAGEQYF.